This TCR beta chain was profiled in a study of blood T cell repertoires in COVID-19. CDR1 MRHNA and CDR2 SNTAGT come from the germline V gene. The germline V and J ends were trimmed by 6 bases and 0 bases, with 21 bases remaining between them. The CDR3 covers 18 residues. This clone was seen once. Assay: immunoSEQ multiplex PCR; the TCRdb copy retains only in-frame clones and omits some. This table holds around 130,000 clones, roughly 87% found once. The rearrangement uses TRBV6-4 and TRBJ1-3; possible D gene TRBD1, 6 bases. Sequencing used PBMCs or T cells enriched from blood (not recorded which). This sequence originates from a man between 25 and 39 years old who had recovered from COVID-19. In DNA, the CDR3 is TGTGCCAGCAGAAACCGACCAAGGACAGCGAGCTCTGGAAACACCATATATTTT. Residues: CASRNRPRTASSGNTIYF.